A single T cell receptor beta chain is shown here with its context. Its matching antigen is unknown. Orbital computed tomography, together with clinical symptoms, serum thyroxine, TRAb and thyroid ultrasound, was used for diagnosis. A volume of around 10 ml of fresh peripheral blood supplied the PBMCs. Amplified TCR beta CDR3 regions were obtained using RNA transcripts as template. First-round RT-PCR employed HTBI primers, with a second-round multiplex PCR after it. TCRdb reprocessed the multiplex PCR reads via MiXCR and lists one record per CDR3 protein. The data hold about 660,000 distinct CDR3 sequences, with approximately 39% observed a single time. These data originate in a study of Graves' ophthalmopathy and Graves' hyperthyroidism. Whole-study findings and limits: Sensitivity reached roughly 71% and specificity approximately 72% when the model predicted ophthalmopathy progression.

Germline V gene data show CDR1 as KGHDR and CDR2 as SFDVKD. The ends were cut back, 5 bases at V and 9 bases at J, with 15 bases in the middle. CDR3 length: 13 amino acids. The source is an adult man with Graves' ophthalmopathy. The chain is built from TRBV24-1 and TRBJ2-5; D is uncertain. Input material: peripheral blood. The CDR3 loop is CATSVAGSRPQYF. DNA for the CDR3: TGTGCCACCAGTGTGGCAGGTTCAAGGCCCCAGTACTTC.